The rows below give T cell receptor beta chains drawn from one sample of a study of blood T cell repertoires in COVID-19. Only in-frame clones appear in the TCRdb table, and some are missing; sequencing was by immunoSEQ multiplex PCR. This sample has some 200,000 clones, with about three quarters found just once. Sequencing was carried out using peripheral blood. All receptors derive from a woman between 45 and 60 years old with active or convalescent COVID-19. Both conserved end residues are part of each CDR3. The D gene is left open where the match is weak. Not every row has a clone size; where given, it reads once, few, many or a size class.

>TRBJ2-1|.|TRBV28|.
TGTGCCAGCAGTAGGCGGTCGGGCTACAATGAGCAGTTCTTC
CASSRRSGYNEQFF
>TRBJ1-5|.|TRBV7-2|TRBD1
TGTGCCAGCAGCCCGTGGACAGGCGATCAGCCCCAGCATTTT
CASSPWTGDQPQHF
>TRBJ1-2|once|TRBV30|.
TGTGCCTGGAGGGGGAGGAGTAACTATGGCTACACCTTC
CAWRGRSNYGYTF
>TRBJ2-5|few|TRBV7-2|TRBD2
TGTGCCAGCAGCCCACGCCAAGCGGGGGGAGGCGGTGAGACCCAGTACTTC
CASSPRQAGGGGETQYF
>TRBJ1-2|.|TRBV2|.
TGTGCCAGCAGTGTGGGGGGGTCTAACTATGGCTACACCTTC
CASSVGGSNYGYTF
>TRBJ1-2|.|TRBV5-4|TRBD1
TGTGCCAGCAGCTTGGAAGGGGGCGACAACTATGGCTACACCTTC
CASSLEGGDNYGYTF
>TRBJ1-2|.|TRBV27|.
TGTGCCAGCAGTTTAAGAGCTGCGGGCGGCTACACCTTC
CASSLRAAGGYTF
>TRBJ1-2|.|TRBV5-1|TRBD1
TGCGCCAGCAGCTTGGGTACAGGGGAAAGCTATGGCTACACCTTC
CASSLGTGESYGYTF
>TRBJ1-2|.|TRBV4-2|TRBD1
TGTGCCAGCAGCCAAGATGAGGGACAGGGTGGCTACACCTTC
CASSQDEGQGGYTF
>TRBJ1-4|few|TRBV7-9|TRBD1
TGTGCCAGCAGCCCGGACAGGGGTAATGAAAAACTGTTTTTT
CASSPDRGNEKLFF
>TRBJ2-7|.|TRBV7-2|TRBD2
TGTGCCAGCAGCTCCTTTATAGCGGGAGCACGTGAGCAGTACTTC
CASSSFIAGAREQYF
>TRBJ2-3|.|TRBV7-9|TRBD2
TGTGCCAGCAGCTTCGGCGGGGGGGCGCCAGATACGCAGTATTTT
CASSFGGGAPDTQYF
>TRBJ2-7|.|TRBV14|.
TGTGCCAGCAGCCAAGATCGGTCTCCTCTTGAGGAGCAGTACTTC
CASSQDRSPLEEQYF
>TRBJ1-2|.|TRBV18|.
TGTGCCAGCTCACCGGGACTTGCGGATGGCTACACCTTC
CASSPGLADGYTF
>TRBJ1-2|once|TRBV12-3/TRBV12-4|.
TGTGCCAGCAGTTTTCGGACAGCCTATGGCTACACCTTC
CASSFRTAYGYTF
>TRBJ2-2|.|TRBV7-9|.
TGTGCCAGCAGCTCAGATACGGGGTTCACCGGGGAGCTGTTTTTT
CASSSDTGFTGELFF
>TRBJ2-7|.|TRBV11-2|.
TGTGCCAGCAGCTCCGTAGTGTTCCGGGTCGAGCAGTACTTC
CASSSVVFRVEQYF
>TRBJ2-3|few|TRBV7-2|.
TGTGCCAGCAGCTTAGTAGGCAGGGAAGGGACGCAGTATTTT
CASSLVGREGTQYF
>TRBJ2-7|few|TRBV19|TRBD2
TGTGCCAGTAGTATCTCCAGACTAGCGGGAAGCGGCGAGCAGTACTTC
CASSISRLAGSGEQYF
>TRBJ2-5|.|TRBV6-2/TRBV6-3|TRBD1
TGTGCCAGCAGTTACCCTCGGACAGGTCGGTACCAAGAGACCCAGTACTTC
CASSYPRTGRYQETQYF
>TRBJ2-1|.|TRBV12-3/TRBV12-4|.
TGTGCCAGCTGCACGGGACTCAATGAGCAGTTCTTC
CASCTGLNEQFF
>TRBJ2-5|.|TRBV11-2|.
TGTGCCAGCAGCCTACGCCGGGAGACAGGGTACCAAGAGACCCAGTACTTC
CASSLRRETGYQETQYF
>TRBJ2-5|many|TRBV30|TRBD2
TGTGCCTGGAGTGTACCTAGCGGGAGAGAGTACTTC
CAWSVPSGREYF
>TRBJ1-1|.|TRBV7-8|.
TGTGCCAGCAGCTTAGGGGGGGGGCTGAGCACTGAAGCTTTCTTT
CASSLGGGLSTEAFF
>TRBJ2-5|.|TRBV7-2|TRBD2
TGTGCCAGCAGCTCCCCGACTAGCGGGGGAGAGACCCAGTACTTC
CASSSPTSGGETQYF